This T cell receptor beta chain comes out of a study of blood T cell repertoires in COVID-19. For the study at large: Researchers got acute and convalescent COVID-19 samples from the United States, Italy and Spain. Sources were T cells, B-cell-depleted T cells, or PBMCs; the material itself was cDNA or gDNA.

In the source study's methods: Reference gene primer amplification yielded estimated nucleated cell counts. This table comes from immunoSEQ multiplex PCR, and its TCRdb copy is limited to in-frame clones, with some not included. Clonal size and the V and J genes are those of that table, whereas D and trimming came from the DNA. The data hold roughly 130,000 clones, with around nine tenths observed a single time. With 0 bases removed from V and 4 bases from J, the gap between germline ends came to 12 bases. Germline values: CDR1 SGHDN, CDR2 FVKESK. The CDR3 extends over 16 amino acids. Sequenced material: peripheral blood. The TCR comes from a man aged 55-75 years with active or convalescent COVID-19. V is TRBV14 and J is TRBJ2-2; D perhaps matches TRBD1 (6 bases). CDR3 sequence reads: CASSQDQGSSTGELFF. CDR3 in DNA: TGTGCCAGCAGCCAAGATCAGGGGAGTTCCACCGGGGAGCTGTTTTTT.